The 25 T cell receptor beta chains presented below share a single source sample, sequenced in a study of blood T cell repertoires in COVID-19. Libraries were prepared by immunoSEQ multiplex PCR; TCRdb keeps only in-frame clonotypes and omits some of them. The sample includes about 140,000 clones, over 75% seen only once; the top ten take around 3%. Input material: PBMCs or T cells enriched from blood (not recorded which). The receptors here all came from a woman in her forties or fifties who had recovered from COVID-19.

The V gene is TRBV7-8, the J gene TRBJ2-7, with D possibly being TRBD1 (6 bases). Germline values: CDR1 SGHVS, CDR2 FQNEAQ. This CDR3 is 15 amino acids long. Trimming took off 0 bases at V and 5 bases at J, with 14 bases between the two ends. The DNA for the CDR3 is TGTGCCAGCAGCTTAGCGCCAGGGGTCTTTAACGAGCAGTACTTC. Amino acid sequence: CASSLAPGVFNEQYF.

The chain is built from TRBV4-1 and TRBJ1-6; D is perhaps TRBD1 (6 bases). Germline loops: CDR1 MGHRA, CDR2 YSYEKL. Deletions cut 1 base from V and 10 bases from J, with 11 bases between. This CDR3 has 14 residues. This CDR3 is CASSQAGAESPLHF. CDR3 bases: TGCGCCAGCAGCCAAGCAGGGGCAGAATCACCCCTCCACTTT.

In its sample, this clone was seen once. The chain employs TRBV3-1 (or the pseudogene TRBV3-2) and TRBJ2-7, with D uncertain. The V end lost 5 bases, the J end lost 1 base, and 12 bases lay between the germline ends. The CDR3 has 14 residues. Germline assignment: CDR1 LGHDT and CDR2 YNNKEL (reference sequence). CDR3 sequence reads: CASSSQIISYEQYF. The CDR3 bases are TGTGCCAGCAGCTCACAGATTATTTCCTACGAGCAGTACTTC.

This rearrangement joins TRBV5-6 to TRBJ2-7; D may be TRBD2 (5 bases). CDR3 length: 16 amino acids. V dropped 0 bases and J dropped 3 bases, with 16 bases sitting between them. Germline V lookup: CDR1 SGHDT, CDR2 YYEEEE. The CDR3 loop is CASSLGPSTRIYEQYF. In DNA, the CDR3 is TGTGCCAGCAGCTTGGGTCCTAGCACCAGGATCTACGAGCAGTACTTC.

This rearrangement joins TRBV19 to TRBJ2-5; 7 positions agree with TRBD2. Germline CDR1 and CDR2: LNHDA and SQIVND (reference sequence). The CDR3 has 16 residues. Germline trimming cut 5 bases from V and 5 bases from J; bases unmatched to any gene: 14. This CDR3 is CASSLTAGRAGETQYF. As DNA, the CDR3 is TGTGCCAGTAGTCTCACAGCGGGGAGGGCCGGGGAGACCCAGTACTTC.

CDR3 bases: TGTGCCAGCAGTCCGGGACAGGGGTTGTACGAGCAGTACTTC. Protein sequence: CASSPGQGLYEQYF. This rearrangement joins TRBV27 to TRBJ2-7; 10 nucleotides line up with TRBD1. V shed 5 bases and J 4 bases; nucleotides not matched to a gene: 5. The CDR3 length is 14 residues. Germline assignment: CDR1 MNHEY and CDR2 SMNVEV (reference sequence).

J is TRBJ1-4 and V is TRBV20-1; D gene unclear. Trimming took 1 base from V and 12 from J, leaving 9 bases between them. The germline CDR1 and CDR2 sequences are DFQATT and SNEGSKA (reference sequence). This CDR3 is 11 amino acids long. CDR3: CSARGRGELFF. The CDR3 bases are TGCAGTGCTAGAGGGCGGGGTGAACTGTTTTTT.

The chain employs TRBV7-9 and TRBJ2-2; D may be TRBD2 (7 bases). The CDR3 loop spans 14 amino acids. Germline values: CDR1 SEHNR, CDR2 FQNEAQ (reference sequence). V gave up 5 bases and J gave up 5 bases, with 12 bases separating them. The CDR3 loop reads CASSHGGLTGELFF. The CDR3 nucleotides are TGTGCCAGCAGCCACGGGGGGCTAACCGGGGAGCTGTTTTTT.

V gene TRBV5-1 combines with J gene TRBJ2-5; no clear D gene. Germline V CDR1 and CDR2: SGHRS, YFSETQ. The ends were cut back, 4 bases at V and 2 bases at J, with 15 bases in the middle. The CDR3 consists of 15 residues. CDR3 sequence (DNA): TGCGCCAGCAGCCCCGCCGTAAACGCGCAAGAGACCCAGTACTTC. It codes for CASSPAVNAQETQYF.

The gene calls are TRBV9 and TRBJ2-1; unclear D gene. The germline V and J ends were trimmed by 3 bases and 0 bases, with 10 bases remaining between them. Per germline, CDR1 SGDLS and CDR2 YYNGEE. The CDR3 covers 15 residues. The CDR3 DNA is TGTGCCAGCAGCGCGAGGCCGAGCTCCTACAATGAGCAGTTCTTC. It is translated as CASSARPSSYNEQFF.

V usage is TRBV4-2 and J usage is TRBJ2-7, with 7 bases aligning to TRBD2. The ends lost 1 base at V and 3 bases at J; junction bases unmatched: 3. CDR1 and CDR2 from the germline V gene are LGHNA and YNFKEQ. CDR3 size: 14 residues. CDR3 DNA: TGTGCCAGCAGCCAAGGACGGACTAGCTACGAGCAGTACTTC. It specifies CASSQGRTSYEQYF.

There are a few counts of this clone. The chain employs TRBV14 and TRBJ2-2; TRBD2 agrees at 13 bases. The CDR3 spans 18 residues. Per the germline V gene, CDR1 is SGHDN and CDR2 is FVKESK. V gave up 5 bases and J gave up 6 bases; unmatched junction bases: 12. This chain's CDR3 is CASSDPGLAGQHPGELFF. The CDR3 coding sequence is TGTGCCAGCAGCGACCCGGGACTAGCGGGACAACACCCCGGGGAGCTGTTTTTT.

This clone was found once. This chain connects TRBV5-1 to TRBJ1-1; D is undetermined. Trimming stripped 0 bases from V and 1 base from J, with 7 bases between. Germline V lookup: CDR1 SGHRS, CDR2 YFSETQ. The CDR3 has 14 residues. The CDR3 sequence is CASSLAWANTEAFF. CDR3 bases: TGCGCCAGCAGCTTGGCCTGGGCGAACACTGAAGCTTTCTTT.

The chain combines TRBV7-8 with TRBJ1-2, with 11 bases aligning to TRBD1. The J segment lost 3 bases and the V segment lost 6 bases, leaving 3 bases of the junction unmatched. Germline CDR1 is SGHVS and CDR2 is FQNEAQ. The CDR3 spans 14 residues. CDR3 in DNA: TGTGCCAGCAGGGAGGGACAGGGGGACTATGGCTACACCTTC. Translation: CASREGQGDYGYTF.

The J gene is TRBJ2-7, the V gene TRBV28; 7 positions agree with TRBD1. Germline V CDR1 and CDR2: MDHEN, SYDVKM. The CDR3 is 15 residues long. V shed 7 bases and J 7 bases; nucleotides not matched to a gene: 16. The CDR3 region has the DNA TGTGCCAGCAATCTAGAGGGGGCTGGACTTCTGGAGCAGTACTTC. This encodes CASNLEGAGLLEQYF.

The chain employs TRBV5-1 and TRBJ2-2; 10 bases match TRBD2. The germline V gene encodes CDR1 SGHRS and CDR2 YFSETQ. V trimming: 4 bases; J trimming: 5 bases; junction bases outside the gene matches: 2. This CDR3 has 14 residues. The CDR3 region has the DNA TGCGCCAGCAGCCGGACTAGCGGTACCGGGGAGCTGTTTTTT. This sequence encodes CASSRTSGTGELFF. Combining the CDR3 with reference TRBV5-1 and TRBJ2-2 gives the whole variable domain KAGVTQTPRYLIKTRGQQVTLSCSPISGHRSVSWYQQTPGQGLQFLFEYFSETQRNKGNFPGRFSGRQFSNSRSEMNVSTLELGDSALYLCASSRTSGTGELFFGEGSRLTVL.

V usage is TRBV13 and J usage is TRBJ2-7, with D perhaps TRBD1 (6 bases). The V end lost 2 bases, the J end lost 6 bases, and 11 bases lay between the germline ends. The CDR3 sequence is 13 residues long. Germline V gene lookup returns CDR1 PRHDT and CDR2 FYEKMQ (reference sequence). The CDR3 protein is CASSLTGYGEQYF. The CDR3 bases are TGTGCCAGCAGCTTAACAGGGTACGGCGAGCAGTACTTC.

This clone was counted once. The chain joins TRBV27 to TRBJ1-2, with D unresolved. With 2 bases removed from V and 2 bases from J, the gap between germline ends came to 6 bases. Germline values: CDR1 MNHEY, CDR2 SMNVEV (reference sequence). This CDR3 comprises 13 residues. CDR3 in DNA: TGTGCCAGCAGTTTAGTACAAAACTATGGCTACACCTTC. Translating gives CASSLVQNYGYTF.

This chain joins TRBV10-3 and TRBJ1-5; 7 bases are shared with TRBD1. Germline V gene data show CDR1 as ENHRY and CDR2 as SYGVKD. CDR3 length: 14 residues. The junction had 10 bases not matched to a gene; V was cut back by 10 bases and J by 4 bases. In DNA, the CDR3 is TGTGCCAGTTGGGACAGACGGGAGAATCAGCCCCAGCATTTT. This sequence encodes CASWDRRENQPQHF.

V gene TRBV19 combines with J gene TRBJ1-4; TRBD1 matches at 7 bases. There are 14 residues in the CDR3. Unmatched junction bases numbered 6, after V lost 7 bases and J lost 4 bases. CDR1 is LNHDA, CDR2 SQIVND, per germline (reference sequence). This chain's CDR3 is CASKAGTDNEKLFF. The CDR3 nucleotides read TGTGCCAGTAAAGCCGGGACAGATAATGAAAAACTGTTTTTT.

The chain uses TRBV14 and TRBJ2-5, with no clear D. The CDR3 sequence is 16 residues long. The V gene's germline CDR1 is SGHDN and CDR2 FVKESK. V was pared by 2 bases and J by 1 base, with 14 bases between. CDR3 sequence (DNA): TGTGCCAGCAGCCAATTGGTGAGATGGTCCCAAGAGACCCAGTACTTC. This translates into CASSQLVRWSQETQYF.

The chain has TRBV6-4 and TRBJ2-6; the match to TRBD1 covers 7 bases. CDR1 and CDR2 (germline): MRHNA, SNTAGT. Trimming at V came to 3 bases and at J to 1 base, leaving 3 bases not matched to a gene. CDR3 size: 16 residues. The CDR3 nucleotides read TGTGCCAGCAGTGAACAGGGGTTGTCTGGGGCCAACGTCCTGACTTTC. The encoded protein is CASSEQGLSGANVLTF.

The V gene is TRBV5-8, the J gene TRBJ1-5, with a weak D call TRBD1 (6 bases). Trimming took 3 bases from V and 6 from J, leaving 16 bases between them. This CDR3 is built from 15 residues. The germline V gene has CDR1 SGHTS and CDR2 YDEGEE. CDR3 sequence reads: CASSSGGRGAQPQHF. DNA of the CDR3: TGTGCCAGCAGCTCAGGAGGCAGGGGTGCTCAGCCCCAGCATTTT. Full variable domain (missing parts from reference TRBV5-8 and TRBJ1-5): EAGVTQSPTHLIKTRGQQATLRCSPISGHTSVYWYQQALGLGLQFLLWYDEGEERNRGNFPPRFSGRQFPNYSSELNVNALELEDSALYLCASSSGGRGAQPQHFGDGTRLSIL.

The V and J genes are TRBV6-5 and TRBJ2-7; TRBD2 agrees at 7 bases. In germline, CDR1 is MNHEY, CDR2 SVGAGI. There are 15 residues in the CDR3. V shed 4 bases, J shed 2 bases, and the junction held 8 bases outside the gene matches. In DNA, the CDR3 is TGTGCCAGCAGTTTCCTAGCGGACTATACCTACGAGCAGTACTTC. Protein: CASSFLADYTYEQYF.

For the CDR3, the DNA is TGTGCCAGCAGCCTCATCCCCGGACTAGCTGGGGAGACCCAGTACTTC. Its protein product is CASSLIPGLAGETQYF. The rearrangement joins TRBV5-5 to TRBJ2-5, with TRBD2 matching 8 bases. The CDR3 sequence is 16 residues long. J gave up 5 bases and V 4 bases, and 13 bases lay outside the gene matches. Germline CDR1 is SGHKS and CDR2 is YYEKEE (reference sequence).